This T cell receptor (beta chain) derives from a study of T cells in Graves' hyperthyroidism and ophthalmopathy. The study, taken as a whole, reports: Appearing also in blood were most of the thyroid clonotypes expanded above 0.001. Stable hyperthyroidism and ophthalmopathy were separated using 13 V-J signatures.

This clonotype was seen only a few times. Its cognate antigen is unknown. Trimming shortened V by 5 bases and J by 0 bases, and 7 bases separated the two germline ends. Looked up from germline, CDR1 is MNHNS and CDR2 is SASEGT. The CDR3 is 13 amino acids. Amplified regions were TCR beta CDR3 sequences from RNA transcripts. Researchers ran a first-round RT-PCR on the TCR CDR3 using the HTBI primer set. TCRdb processed the multiplex PCR reads anew with MiXCR; each CDR3 protein has one entry. The repertoire holds 350,000 or so distinct CDR3 sequences, 15% to 20% seen once, with roughly a sixth in the top ten.

The sequencing sample was made of blood. The sequence was collected from a woman aged 40-49 years with Graves' ophthalmopathy. V gene TRBV6-1 combines with J gene TRBJ1-1; D gene ambiguous. CDR3 in amino acids: CASSTSLNTEAFF. The CDR3 DNA follows: TGTGCCAGCAGTACAAGTTTGAACACTGAAGCTTTCTTT.